These 32 T cell receptor beta chains originate from one sample sequenced in a study of technical replicates of blood from several donors. Method: immunoSEQ multiplex PCR; TCRdb's copy keeps in-frame clones and lacks some. The sample has 65,000 to 90,000 clones, roughly 93% seen once. The sequenced sample was T cells isolated from PBMCs. All receptors derive from a human donor in good health.

This chain connects TRBV9 to TRBJ2-3, with D perhaps matching TRBD2 (5 bases). The germline gives CDR1 SGDLS, CDR2 YYNGEE. V was shortened by 0 bases and J by 12 bases, with 14 bases between the two germline ends. The CDR3 runs to 13 residues. In DNA, the CDR3 is TGTGCCAGCAGCGTAGCAAGGGAGTCGCACCAGTATTTT. This codes for CASSVARESHQYF. The full variable domain, completed using reference TRBV9 and TRBJ2-3, is DSGVTQTPKHLITATGQRVTLRCSPRSGDLSVYWYQQSLDQGLQFLIQYYNGEERAKGNILERFSAQQFPDLHSELNLSSLELGDSALYFCASSVARESHQYFGPGTRLTVL.

The V call is TRBV9, the J call TRBJ2-1, with TRBD1 identical over 11 bases. J was trimmed by 6 bases and V by 2 bases; bases with no gene match: 4. The V gene's germline CDR1 is SGDLS and CDR2 YYNGEE. The CDR3 covers 15 residues. Here the CDR3 reads CASSVRGQGGNEQFF. The CDR3 DNA sequence: TGTGCCAGCAGCGTTCGGGGACAGGGGGGCAATGAGCAGTTCTTC.

The rearrangement joins TRBV5-1 to TRBJ2-5, with D tentatively TRBD1 (6 bases). The CDR3 totals 13 residues. The V gene's germline CDR1 is SGHRS and CDR2 YFSETQ. Trimming pared 3 bases from V and 7 bases from J, leaving 13 bases between. The DNA of the CDR3 is TGCGCCAGCAGCTACAGGGAAGAGGCGACCCAGTACTTC. This encodes CASSYREEATQYF.

V usage is TRBV7-3 and J usage is TRBJ1-1, with 8 bases identical to TRBD1. V gave up 4 bases and J gave up 1 base; unmatched junction bases: 2. CDR1 is SGHTA and CDR2 is FQGTGA in the germline V gene. This CDR3 has 14 residues. This chain's CDR3 is CASSSGQGNTEAFF. The CDR3 DNA sequence: TGTGCCAGCAGCTCAGGACAGGGGAACACTGAAGCTTTCTTT. Based on the CDR3 plus reference TRBV7-3 and TRBJ1-1, the full variable domain is GAGVSQTPSNKVTEKGKYVELRCDPISGHTALYWYRQSLGQGPEFLIYFQGTGAADDSGLPNDRFFAVRPEGSVSTLKIQRTERGDSAVYLCASSSGQGNTEAFFGQGTRLTVV.

This clone came up once. The chain links TRBV4-1 to TRBJ2-7, with TRBD1 matching 8 bases. J was trimmed by 2 bases and V by 3 bases; bases with no gene match: 6. Germline V gene lookup returns CDR1 MGHRA and CDR2 YSYEKL. The CDR3 consists of 15 residues. This CDR3 is CASSHPGQGTYEQYF. CDR3 DNA sequence: TGCGCCAGCAGCCACCCAGGACAGGGAACCTACGAGCAGTACTTC.

The chain is built from TRBV28 and TRBJ1-2; D is ambiguous. Between the trimmed V and J ends, which lost 1 base and 8 bases, there was a span of 17 bases. The CDR3 has 15 amino acids. Germline V lookup: CDR1 MDHEN, CDR2 SYDVKM. CDR3 in amino acids: CASSLSVPGNGGYTF. The DNA of the CDR3 is TGTGCCAGCAGTTTATCGGTTCCGGGGAACGGCGGCTACACCTTC.

V usage is TRBV6-1 and J usage is TRBJ1-1; no definite D call. V gave up 5 bases and J gave up 2 bases, with 6 bases separating them. CDR3 length: 12 amino acids. The germline V gene encodes CDR1 MNHNS and CDR2 SASEGT. CDR3 amino acids: CASSWANTEAFF. The CDR3 DNA is TGTGCCAGCAGTTGGGCCAACACTGAAGCTTTCTTT.

This chain uses TRBV6-5 with TRBJ2-2; possibly TRBD1 for D (5 bases). This CDR3 is built from 13 residues. Germline assignment: CDR1 MNHEY and CDR2 SVGAGI. Trimming removed 6 bases from V and 0 bases from J, with 5 bases in between. The DNA for the CDR3 is TGTGCCAGCAGCAGGGCGAACACCGGGGAGCTGTTTTTT. It specifies CASSRANTGELFF.

J is TRBJ1-1 and V is TRBV13, with D possibly being TRBD1 (5 bases). The CDR3 is 12 amino acids. V gave up 5 bases and J gave up 9 bases, with 13 bases separating them. Germline assignment: CDR1 PRHDT and CDR2 FYEKMQ (reference sequence). The CDR3 sequence: CASSLRDFQAFF. The CDR3, as DNA: TGTGCCAGCAGCCTCCGGGACTTCCAAGCTTTCTTT.

The chain couples TRBV2 to TRBJ1-1; D is possibly TRBD1 (6 bases). V lost 0 bases and J lost 0, with 14 bases in between. Per the germline V gene, CDR1 is SNHLY and CDR2 is FYNNEI. The CDR3 is 17 amino acids. The CDR3 loop is CASSEATGKLMNTEAFF. In DNA, the CDR3 is TGTGCCAGCAGTGAAGCTACAGGGAAACTAATGAACACTGAAGCTTTCTTT.

The sample holds one count of this clone. The rearrangement joins TRBV29-1 to TRBJ2-6; D may be TRBD2 (6 bases). This CDR3 is 16 amino acids long. CDR1 is SQVTM, CDR2 ANQGSEA, per germline. V was pared by 4 bases and J by 1 base, with 14 bases between. The DNA for the CDR3 is TGCAGCGTTGCGGGACTCGTTATATCTGGGGCCAACGTCCTGACTTTC. It encodes CSVAGLVISGANVLTF.

The gene calls are TRBV30 and TRBJ1-5; the match to TRBD1 covers 8 bases. The V gene end was trimmed by 4 bases and the J gene end by 2 bases; junction bases not matched to a gene: 13. This CDR3 spans 17 amino acids. The germline V gene encodes CDR1 GTSNPN and CDR2 SVGIG (reference sequence). CDR3 DNA sequence: TGTGCCTGGAAGAGGCCAGGGGGCATTTATGGCAATCAGCCCCAGCATTTT. Residues: CAWKRPGGIYGNQPQHF.

The chain recombines TRBV7-8 with TRBJ2-3, with 12 nucleotides matching TRBD2. The CDR3 is made up of 20 amino acids. Germline V gene data show CDR1 as SGHVS and CDR2 as FQNEAQ. Trimming at V came to 1 base and at J to 2 bases, leaving 13 bases not matched to a gene. CDR3 residues: CASSLDSLAGGPGDTDTQYF. The CDR3 DNA follows: TGTGCCAGCAGCTTAGACTCCCTAGCGGGAGGGCCGGGTGACACAGATACGCAGTATTTT.

V gene TRBV11-2 combines with J gene TRBJ1-3; D is undetermined. With 4 bases removed from V and 4 bases from J, the gap between germline ends came to 11 bases. The germline CDR1 and CDR2 sequences are SGHAT and FQNNGV. This CDR3 spans 14 amino acids. DNA of the CDR3: TGTGCCAGCAGCTCCTCAGGTGCGGGAAACACCATATATTTT. Its protein product is CASSSSGAGNTIYF.

The rearrangement uses TRBV9 and TRBJ2-5, with 8 bases matching TRBD2. The CDR3 covers 16 residues. Germline V gene sequence: CDR1 SGDLS, CDR2 YYNGEE. With V trimmed by 0 bases and J by 5 bases, 9 bases remained unmatched. Here the CDR3 DNA reads TGTGCCAGCAGCGTAGGCGGCAGCGGGAGTCGTGAGACCCAGTACTTC. It codes for CASSVGGSGSRETQYF.

The chain combines TRBV4-1 with TRBJ2-1; 11 nucleotides align to TRBD1. V shed 1 base, J shed 7 bases, and the junction held 9 bases outside the gene matches. Germline V gene data show CDR1 as MGHRA and CDR2 as YSYEKL. The CDR3 length is 17 residues. In nucleotides, the CDR3 is TGCGCCAGCAGCCAAGGTCCCCCGGGACAGGGGGGGAATGAGCAGTTCTTC. This sequence encodes CASSQGPPGQGGNEQFF.

J is TRBJ2-2 and V is TRBV6-5, with a tentative D call TRBD2 (6 bases). The CDR3 totals 15 residues. Trimming stripped 7 bases from V and 1 base from J, with 13 bases between. The germline V gene has CDR1 MNHEY and CDR2 SVGAGI. The CDR3 here is CASTLSGGNTGELFF. CDR3 DNA: TGTGCCAGCACCCTTAGCGGAGGGAACACCGGGGAGCTGTTTTTT.

This clone was seen just once. The chain has TRBV9 and TRBJ1-4; D perhaps matches TRBD1 (5 bases). The V end lost 2 bases, the J end lost 7 bases, and 18 bases lay between the germline ends. Germline V gene lookup returns CDR1 SGDLS and CDR2 YYNGEE. This CDR3 region has 16 residues. The CDR3, as DNA: TGTGCCAGCAGCGTCCTCGGCGGAGGGGAGAGTGAAAAACTGTTTTTT. Its translation is CASSVLGGGESEKLFF.

The chain has TRBV19 and TRBJ1-1; D ambiguous. The CDR3 spans 13 residues. Trimming removed 0 bases from V and 3 bases from J, with 5 bases in between. Germline CDR1 LNHDA, CDR2 SQIVND (reference sequence). This CDR3 is CASSIEFYTEAFF. CDR3 in DNA: TGTGCCAGTAGTATAGAATTCTACACTGAAGCTTTCTTT.

The V gene is TRBV28, the J gene TRBJ2-1; the D is unclear. Germline-derived CDR1 and CDR2 are MDHEN and SYDVKM. With 6 bases removed from V and 12 bases from J, the gap between germline ends came to 21 bases. This CDR3 has 14 residues. The CDR3 DNA sequence: TGTGCCAGCAGCCAAAAAAATTCCAGAGGTCGGCAGTTCTTC. It is translated as CASSQKNSRGRQFF.

CDR3 nucleotides: TGTGCCAGCAGCGTGCTACAGGATGAGCAGTTCTTC. Translation: CASSVLQDEQFF. The gene calls are TRBV9 and TRBJ2-1, with D maybe TRBD1 (5 bases). Trimming removed 2 bases from V and 8 bases from J, with 8 bases in between. Germline CDR1 is SGDLS and CDR2 is YYNGEE. The CDR3 length is 12 residues.

This clone was seen once. The V call is TRBV18, the J call TRBJ1-5; 9 bases agree with TRBD1. This CDR3 is 18 amino acids long. CDR1 and CDR2 from the germline V gene are KGHSH and LQKENI. V gave up 1 base and J gave up 5 bases; unmatched junction bases: 12. The DNA of the CDR3 is TGTGCCAGCTCACCACTAGTTTCGGGACAGGGTTCCGATCAGCCCCAGCATTTT. Amino acids: CASSPLVSGQGSDQPQHF.

The V call is TRBV4-1, the J call TRBJ2-7; the D gene is possibly TRBD2 (6 bases). From germline, CDR1 is MGHRA and CDR2 YSYEKL. V dropped 0 bases and J dropped 6 bases, with 24 bases sitting between them. The CDR3 has 18 residues. The CDR3 protein is CASSQDLLGWGREIEQYF. CDR3 coding DNA: TGCGCCAGCAGCCAAGATCTTTTAGGCTGGGGACGGGAGATCGAGCAGTACTTC.

The chain employs TRBV15 and TRBJ1-5; D is unresolved. CDR1 and CDR2 from the germline V gene are LNHNV and YYDKDF (reference sequence). Deletions cut 1 base from V and 5 bases from J, with 9 bases between. The CDR3 extends over 14 amino acids. In DNA form, the CDR3 reads TGTGCCACCAGCAGAGTATCAGGATATCAGCCCCAGCATTTT. Its translation is CATSRVSGYQPQHF.

The V call is TRBV13, the J call TRBJ2-7, with 13 bases that match TRBD2. This CDR3 spans 18 amino acids. The V gene's germline CDR1 is PRHDT and CDR2 FYEKMQ (reference sequence). V was pared by 5 bases and J by 2 bases, with 12 bases of the junction left unmatched. The CDR3 region is CASSDRRTSGSRTYEQYF. CDR3 coding DNA: TGTGCCAGCAGCGACCGCCGGACTAGCGGGAGTAGAACCTACGAGCAGTACTTC.

The V gene is TRBV7-3, the J gene TRBJ2-2, with 12 bases identical to TRBD2. This CDR3 comprises 17 residues. CDR1 is SGHTA, CDR2 FQGTGA, per germline. V lost 0 bases to trimming and J lost 5 bases; unmatched junction nucleotides: 4. As DNA, the CDR3 is TGTGCCAGCAGCTTAACGCATCTAGCGGGGGGGACCGGGGAGCTGTTTTTT. This translates into CASSLTHLAGGTGELFF. The full variable domain, in which reference TRBV7-3 and TRBJ2-2 provide the parts outside the CDR3, is GAGVSQTPSNKVTEKGKYVELRCDPISGHTALYWYRQSLGQGPEFLIYFQGTGAADDSGLPNDRFFAVRPEGSVSTLKIQRTERGDSAVYLCASSLTHLAGGTGELFFGEGSRLTVL.

The V and J genes are TRBV4-1 and TRBJ2-1; TRBD1 matches at 7 bases. The CDR3 covers 17 residues. CDR1 is MGHRA, CDR2 YSYEKL, per germline. After removal of 6 bases from V and 6 bases from J, the junction contained 17 bases not matched to a gene. CDR3 DNA: TGCGCCAGCAGACTAAATTCCCCCAAGCGGACAGGCAATGAGCAGTTCTTC. Translation: CASRLNSPKRTGNEQFF.

The gene calls are TRBV9 and TRBJ2-5, with 9 bases lining up with TRBD2. The CDR3 spans 18 residues. Germline loops: CDR1 SGDLS, CDR2 YYNGEE. Trimming at V came to 0 bases and at J to 0 bases, leaving 9 bases not matched to a gene. In nucleotides, the CDR3 is TGTGCCAGCAGCGTAGGTAGCGGGGGCCTCGGCTACCAAGAGACCCAGTACTTC. It translates to CASSVGSGGLGYQETQYF.

V and J are TRBV5-1 and TRBJ1-1, with a possible D match to TRBD1 (6 bases). The V gene lost 4 bases and the J gene lost 8 bases, with 9 bases spanning the gap. From germline, CDR1 is SGHRS and CDR2 YFSETQ. The CDR3 is made up of 11 amino acids. The DNA of the CDR3 is TGCGCCAGCAGCCAAGACAGGGAAGCTTTCTTT. As protein: CASSQDREAFF.

CDR3 DNA: TGTGCCAGCAGTTCGGGACAGGGGGAATCGGGCTATGGCTACACCTTC. Translation: CASSSGQGESGYGYTF. The genes are TRBV27 and TRBJ1-2; 11 bases are shared with TRBD1. The CDR3 spans 16 residues. Per the germline V gene, CDR1 is MNHEY and CDR2 is SMNVEV (reference sequence). With V trimmed by 4 bases and J by 4 bases, 8 bases remained unmatched.

The chain uses TRBV19 and TRBJ1-1, with TRBD1 matching over 9 bases. Per germline, CDR1 LNHDA and CDR2 SQIVND (reference sequence). Trimming cost V 6 bases and J 6 bases; bases outside gene matches: 11. This CDR3 is built from 15 residues. CDR3 DNA: TGTGCCAGTAGCTTTTCCGGGACAGGGTTTCCTGAAGCTTTCTTT. This sequence encodes CASSFSGTGFPEAFF.

The chain is built from TRBV10-3 and TRBJ1-5, with 12 bases lining up with TRBD1. CDR3 length: 14 amino acids. CDR1 is ENHRY and CDR2 is SYGVKD in the germline V gene. Losses at the gene ends were 8 bases for V and 5 bases for J; bases not matched to a gene: 4. In DNA form, the CDR3 reads TGTGCCATCGGGGACAGGGGGCGCGATCAGCCCCAGCATTTT. Protein product: CAIGDRGRDQPQHF.